These T cell receptor beta chains were read from a single sample in a study of T cell responses to AZD1222 COVID-19 vaccine. Generated by immunoSEQ multiplex PCR, the TCRdb table keeps only in-frame clones and is missing some. The sample records 180,000 or so clones, roughly nine tenths being singletons. Sequences were derived from peripheral blood, sampled 28 days after the second AZD1222 dose. The receptors were sampled from an adult who received the AZD1222 COVID-19 vaccine. The conserved cysteine and the conserved F or W are not part of the CDR3 here. Rows may omit the clone size; those that give it use once, few, many or a size class.

clone_size,v_call,cdr3_aa
few,TRBV10-2,ASRQGSNQPQH
-,TRBV11-2,ASSSFGRAFRTDTQY
-,TRBV6-2/TRBV6-3,ASSYSADSGNTIY
once,TRBV27,ASSLSMGTDYGYT
-,TRBV30,AWSVASEQY
-,TRBV4-2,ASSQHRDLVDYEQY
-,TRBV2,ASSEPQEKLF
-,TRBV5-1,ASSLGSGANTGELF
-,TRBV18,ASSPRVTGGKANEKLF
once,TRBV19,ASSSGTGGTGELF
-,TRBV5-1,ASRSAGQVIGGYT
-,TRBV18,ASSPTGRGGTNTEAF
-,TRBV15,ATSREGRVNTEAF
-,TRBV6-5,ASTETGGNQPQH
-,TRBV18,ASSPLPGHGAGELF
-,TRBV5-1,ASSLVTGTSLYGYT
-,TRBV6-4,ASSDGGATDTQY
-,TRBV5-1,ASSLDSNTEAF
-,TRBV3-1/TRBV3-2,ASSQMTSGIRNEQF
-,TRBV6-5,ASSPPQGRNSPLH
-,TRBV18,ASSPTTVVQETQY
-,TRBV4-3,ASSQDLTRGGGAPYGYT
-,TRBV12-3/TRBV12-4,ASSSGAWTTQY
-,TRBV7-9,ASSLEAGLAGTDTQY
-,TRBV7-9,ASTLDRAEAF
-,TRBV2,ASSENLPSGREQY
once,TRBV7-8,ASSGGTVYNEQF
-,TRBV11-1,ASTDPAEPNSPLH
-,TRBV6-5,ASSYRAGNYGYT
once,TRBV7-9,ASSFQGGVEGYT
few,TRBV30,AWNRGTDNYGYT
-,TRBV21-1,ATTDTQY
-,TRBV19,ASSIASRNYEQY
-,TRBV21-1,ASISEAPGRITGEIPNYGYT
-,TRBV3-1/TRBV3-2,ASSKDNSYEQY
-,TRBV27,ASSTQDRGYNNEQF
-,TRBV18,ASSYRSNEKLF
once,TRBV21-1,ASSKGDRFSGNTIY
-,TRBV6-1,ASSERPLVGQGYNQPQH
-,TRBV29-1,SVGRRGQGGFGELF
-,TRBV5-4,ASSFGQNTGELF
-,TRBV2,ASSDSGLRSYEQY
-,TRBV30,AWMDLPNSPLH
-,TRBV5-4,ASSLASLAGQRQETQY